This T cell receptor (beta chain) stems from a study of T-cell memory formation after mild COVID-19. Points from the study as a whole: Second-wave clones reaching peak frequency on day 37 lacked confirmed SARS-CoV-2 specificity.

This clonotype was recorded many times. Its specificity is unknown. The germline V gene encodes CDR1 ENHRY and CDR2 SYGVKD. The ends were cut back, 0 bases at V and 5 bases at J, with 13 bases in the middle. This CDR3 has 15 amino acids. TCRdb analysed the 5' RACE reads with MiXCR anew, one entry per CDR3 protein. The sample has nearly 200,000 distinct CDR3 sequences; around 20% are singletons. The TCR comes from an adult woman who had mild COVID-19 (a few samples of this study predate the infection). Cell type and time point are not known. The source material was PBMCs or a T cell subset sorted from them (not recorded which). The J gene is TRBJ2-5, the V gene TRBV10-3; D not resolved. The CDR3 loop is CAISESTKPLETQYF. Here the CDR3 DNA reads TGTGCCATCAGTGAGTCGACGAAACCTCTGGAGACCCAGTACTTC.